Each of the 11 T cell receptor beta chains below was sequenced from the same sample in a study of shared clonotypes between healthy human individuals. Naive-designated CD8 cells lacked CD45RO, were positively enriched for CCR7, and omitted terminally differentiated effector memory CD45RA+ cells. Generated by immunoSEQ multiplex PCR, the TCRdb table keeps only in-frame clones and is missing some. The data contain around 2,000,000 clones, 90% to 95% of them seen just once; the ten biggest clones take up around 1.7%. The source material was naive CD8+ T cells from PBMCs. Receptors were obtained from a man aged 18 to 29 in good health. Some clones in this sample may be carry-over from other donors' samples.

The rearrangement joins TRBV4-3 to TRBJ2-7; D uncertain. Trimming cost V 4 bases and J 3 bases, with 16 bases left between them. Germline V gene data show CDR1 as LGHNA and CDR2 as YSLEER. This CDR3 has 15 amino acids. CDR3 region: CASSPSLHGNYEQYF. In DNA, the CDR3 is TGCGCCAGCAGCCCTTCACTCCACGGAAACTACGAGCAGTACTTC.

This clone was detected only a few times. The V call is TRBV27, the J call TRBJ2-1; possibly TRBD2 for D (6 bases). Germline V gene sequence: CDR1 MNHEY, CDR2 SMNVEV (reference sequence). This CDR3 is 16 amino acids long. Trimming removed 5 bases at V and 6 bases at J, with 20 bases between. The CDR3 reads CASSPHWGERSNEQFF. CDR3 coding DNA: TGTGCCAGCAGTCCCCATTGGGGGGAACGAAGCAATGAGCAGTTCTTC.

J is TRBJ1-5 and V is TRBV9; unclear D gene. Trimming shortened V by 1 base and J by 2 bases, and 10 bases separated the two germline ends. The CDR3 runs to 15 residues. Per the germline V gene, CDR1 is SGDLS and CDR2 is YYNGEE. The CDR3 region is CASSVSGQGNQPQHF. The CDR3 region has the DNA TGTGCCAGCAGCGTATCCGGGCAGGGCAATCAGCCCCAGCATTTT.

This chain connects TRBV7-9 to TRBJ2-5, with 8 bases identical to TRBD2. Germline CDR1 and CDR2: SEHNR and FQNEAQ (reference sequence). The CDR3 sequence is 15 residues long. With V trimmed by 5 bases and J by 4 bases, 9 bases remained unmatched. Written as DNA, the CDR3 is TGTGCCAGCAGCCCTCCCGGGACTAGTCGAGAGACCCAGTACTTC. Translated: CASSPPGTSRETQYF.

This clone was observed a single time. The chain employs TRBV4-1 and TRBJ2-7, with no clear D. Germline V lookup: CDR1 MGHRA, CDR2 YSYEKL. The CDR3 spans 15 residues. Deletions cut 1 base from V and 3 bases from J, with 13 bases between. CDR3 DNA sequence: TGCGCCAGCAGCCAAGTGCGCGTTCCCGTCTACGAGCAGTACTTC. It yields the protein CASSQVRVPVYEQYF.

V and J are TRBV13 and TRBJ2-1, with 14 nucleotides matching TRBD2. The CDR3 consists of 18 residues. The germline V gene encodes CDR1 PRHDT and CDR2 FYEKMQ (reference sequence). V gave up 4 bases and J gave up 4 bases; unmatched junction bases: 9. The DNA of the CDR3 is TGTGCCAGCAGCTCTCAGACTAGCGGGAGGGCGATTTACAATGAGCAGTTCTTC. Its translation is CASSSQTSGRAIYNEQFF.

The chain joins TRBV5-1 to TRBJ1-1; unclear D gene. Germline V gene sequence: CDR1 SGHRS, CDR2 YFSETQ. The CDR3 length is 13 residues. Trimming cost V 6 bases and J 6 bases, with 15 bases left between them. CDR3 region: CASNAALASEAFF. The CDR3, as DNA: TGCGCCAGCAACGCCGCGCTCGCGTCTGAAGCTTTCTTT.

The chain has TRBV7-3 and TRBJ2-2, with 9 bases matching TRBD2. This CDR3 contains 13 residues. Germline V gene lookup returns CDR1 SGHTA and CDR2 FQGTGA. The ends lost 8 bases at V and 8 bases at J; junction bases unmatched: 6. The chain's CDR3 is CASGGRAFGELFF. The CDR3, as DNA: TGTGCCAGCGGCGGGAGGGCCTTTGGGGAGCTGTTTTTT.

The chain uses TRBV28 and TRBJ2-7; D may be TRBD1 or TRBD2 (5 bases each). Between the trimmed V and J ends, which lost 10 bases and 3 bases, there was a span of 10 bases. Germline values: CDR1 MDHEN, CDR2 SYDVKM. The CDR3 extends over 11 amino acids. Written as DNA, the CDR3 is TGTGCCACCTGGGACGGCTACGAGCAGTACTTC. Its protein is CATWDGYEQYF.

This chain connects TRBV11-3 to TRBJ2-7; no reliable D call. The CDR3 totals 13 residues. Germline V CDR1 and CDR2: SGHNT, YENEEA. Trimming left V 6 bases short and J 3 bases short, with 12 bases between. CDR3 in DNA: TGTGCCAGCAGTCACGACAATGACTACGAGCAGTACTTC. Its protein product is CASSHDNDYEQYF.

The V gene is TRBV29-1, the J gene TRBJ1-4; 7 positions agree with TRBD1. Germline trimming cut 4 bases from V and 3 bases from J; bases unmatched to any gene: 5. Germline V gives CDR1 SQVTM, CDR2 ANQGSEA. The CDR3 is 14 residues long. CDR3 nucleotides: TGCAGCGTTGGACTGGGACAGCCTAATGAAAAACTGTTTTTT. Translating gives CSVGLGQPNEKLFF.